This TCR beta chain was obtained from a study of cytotoxic CD8 clonotypes in ibrutinib-treated CLL (dated by TCRdb to the early 2020s). Regarding the study in general: The cohort was composed of about a dozen relapsed/refractory and about 15 treatment-naive patients; IGHV unmutated status was identified in approximately 18 patients. Partial responses were observed in approximately 24 patients and complete responses in 2; after a median follow-up of around 64 months, remission was maintained in 15 or so patients and progression was observed in some twelve. On average, each sample had approximately 280,000 productive templates and tens of thousands of productive rearrangements. Longitudinal samples were obtainable from about 30% of the roughly 90 participants in the trial. All remission and progressive disease samples were collected while patients were still receiving ibrutinib. Response samples were taken after a median of 12 months on treatment, ranging from about 6 to 36 months. Cryopreserved peripheral blood mononuclear cells were collected before treatment, at response, and at either disease progression or sustained remission.

Broader findings and caveats from the paper: Sampling times were not matched between patients in sustained remission and patients whose disease was progressing, and lymph node repertoires were not examined. At ibrutinib response clonality went up, during sustained remission it held steady, and at progression it dropped back toward baseline. Public clonotypes were found to be uncommon and were observed to contract or remain stable during treatment; the increase in clonality was shown to reflect expansion of private clonotypes at ibrutinib response. At baseline, clonality was higher than in age-matched healthy donors and showed a strong correlation with circulating CD8+ T-cell counts.

Of note for this clone: The antigen this receptor binds is unknown. Qualities for individual bases were not recorded, and no much larger clone is one base off.

The CDR3 runs 15 residues from the cysteine to the phenylalanine. The only DNA kept is the CDR3, 45 bases in frame from the first base. CDR1 and CDR2 (MNHNY, SVGAGI) derive from the germline V gene (reference sequence). V is cut back by 5 bases and J by 4 bases, with 10 bases in the junction unmatched. Reading the label with the study, this specimen's time point is: about twelve months on ibrutinib. For TCR beta library preparation, 1.5 to 2 micrograms of genomic DNA was extracted from cryopreserved PBMCs. High-throughput TCR beta sequencing was performed on longitudinal blood samples from CLL patients receiving ibrutinib monotherapy. The patients took part in an open-label, single-center phase 2 trial of ibrutinib monotherapy. Each clonotype received, on average, around 10x coverage in deep resolution sequencing performed on a MiSeq, where the target depth lay between 1 in 1 million and 1 in 200,000 T cells. The immunoSEQ hsTCRB Kit was used to generate the TCR beta libraries. Processing in the source paper ran as follows. ImmunoSEQ Data Assistant and ImmunoSEQ Analyzer were used for data analysis, and V, D and J genes were assigned according to IMGT definitions. Clonality, which ranges from 0 to 1, was calculated by subtracting the normalized Shannon entropy of productive rearrangement frequencies from one. Public clonotype analysis was restricted to overrepresented clonotypes comprising at least 0.05% of each patient's repertoire. Approximately 13 age-matched healthy donor repertoires from immuneACCESS served as clonality controls. In its TCRdb copy, this immuneACCESS table keeps in-frame sequences only and misses some clones. Where compared with another copy, unresolved V genes explain less than half of these, and the others have no known cause. V, J and clone size are those of that table, while D and trimming were read from the DNA. The sample profile shows fewer than 85,000 clones; about 85% of them were found once. The ten largest clones capture more than 4.5% of the sample.

The rearrangement joined TRBV6-6 to TRBJ2-5; 7 bases in between match TRBD2. The receptor comes from a human donor with chronic lymphocytic leukemia. Sample: PBMCs, taken after 12 months of ibrutinib treatment. The CDR3 protein sequence reads: CASSPHLGGGETQYF. In nucleotide form, the sequence is TGTGCCAGCAGTCCCCATTTGGGGGGGGGAGAGACCCAGTACTTC.